Here is one T cell receptor (beta chain) with its context. Its antigen is still unknown. TCRdb keeps only in-frame clones here, not all; method: immunoSEQ multiplex PCR. The table records 55,000 to 75,000 clones, under 95% of them present only once. The CDR3 is 18 amino acids. V gave up 6 bases and J gave up 3 bases; unmatched junction bases: 18. In germline, CDR1 is LNHDA, CDR2 SQIVND (reference sequence). The data are from a study of lymphopenia after photon versus proton radiotherapy. The study, taken as a whole, reports: After lymphocyte nadir, photon-treated repertoires showed oligoclonal expansion, especially CD8+ Temra. Under photons, naive T cells and diversity fell while effector/memory populations rose. A bigger post-nadir fall in TCR diversity correlated inversely with survival time in deceased patients. Only patients who died were analyzed for survival; proton advantage is unproven.

The rearrangement links TRBV19 to TRBJ2-7; TRBD2 matches 9 bases. The TCR comes from an older woman with pancreatic cancer. The material sequenced was peripheral blood, taken from a patient treated with photon-based radiotherapy. The CDR3 DNA sequence: TGTGCCAGTAGCACCGACGGTTTGGGGCGGGAGGGCTTCTACGAGCAGTACTTC. Translation: CASSTDGLGREGFYEQYF.